This T cell receptor beta chain was retrieved from a study of blood T cell repertoires in COVID-19. Per the original data handling: Scientists estimated how many nucleated cells there were by amplifying reference gene primers. Clones were read by immunoSEQ multiplex PCR, and TCRdb kept only the in-frame ones, dropping some. The V and J calls and the clone size are those of that table, but D and trimming were determined from the DNA. The sample has 120,000 to 150,000 clones; around 80% are singletons. This receptor was obtained from a human donor with acute or convalescent COVID-19. The donor label of this sample is uncertain. The sequencing sample was made of peripheral blood.

CDR3 bases: TGTGCCAGCAGCGTAGATGTGACAGTCTCTGGAAACACCATATATTTT. This encodes CASSVDVTVSGNTIYF. V usage is TRBV9 and J usage is TRBJ1-3; maybe TRBD1 (5 bases). V lost 0 bases to trimming and J lost 0 bases, with 10 bases between them. Germline loops: CDR1 SGDLS, CDR2 YYNGEE. The CDR3 length is 16 residues.